Given below is one T cell receptor beta chain in context. Its antigen is currently not known. Per-nucleotide qualities are absent, and no much larger clonotype sits a single base away. Spanning cysteine to phenylalanine, the CDR3 consists of 14 amino acids. The entry retains the CDR3 DNA only, 42 bases that are in frame from base 1. V is shortened by 7 bases, J by 7 bases, and the region joining them spans 16 bases. CDR1 and CDR2 are read off the germline V gene (reference sequence) as LNHDA and SQIVND. This sample is part of a study of long-term antiretroviral therapy in people with HIV (dated by TCRdb to 2021 to 2024). Study-wide context: Collection of the earliest samples took place about a decade ahead of the 2015 WHO recommendation for immediate ART, at a time when ART was typically delayed until CD4 counts fell. A total of about 190 cryopreserved PBMC samples were contributed to the cohort by 30 adults with confirmed HIV infection, with samples collected serially over a mean of 6 years (range 1-12). About 35% of the 30 participants with HIV were female. A retrospective serial study tested whether changes in peripheral blood TRB repertoire composition and diversity were associated with ART initiation and durable HIV suppression. Test extractions of a monoclonal T-cell line alongside about 30 polyclonal samples showed no cross-contamination during QIAcube processing. Results the study describes overall, beyond this receptor: The samples span the years 2004 to 2017, and the ART regimens used at that time may not be as effective as current regimens. At every time point, the repertoire was dominated by expanded TRB clones first identified before ART initiation, although this dominance fluctuated and, in many PLHIV, declined after ART. Starting ART was linked to a significant rise in TRB diversity, yet even after long-term ART the diversity remained significantly lower than in transplant donor controls. Because pre-ART samples had limited cell numbers, unsorted PBMC were profiled rather than sorted CD4+ and CD8+ T cells. Inferences about post-ART repertoire changes were limited because no data were available on ART adherence, viral resistance or therapy changes. Limited PBMC availability meant only the TCR beta chain was sequenced, without alpha chain pairing. Narrower CDR3 length ranges were observed in HIV repertoires than in controls, and an antigen-experienced repertoire with only a slight naive shift after ART was suggested by the network structure.

The immunoSEQ hsTCRB v3.0 assay was used at survey level resolution for TRB variable region sequencing. The targeted TRB sequencing depth was roughly 40,000-55,000 T-cell genomes per sample. Pooled TRB libraries were sequenced on an Illumina MiSeq with a v3 150-cycle kit. The study's processing was this. Repertoire analysis ran in R within a reproducible Nextflow workflow covering QC, data transformation and analysis. LymphoSeq2, an R package for AIRR-Seq data exploration, was used to implement custom analyses. A few samples that produced fewer than 5000 total TRB sequences were removed, so 150 to 200 HIV repertoires were analyzed. Among the 180 to 200 retained HIV repertoires, approximately 61 were collected before ART initiation and approximately 130 after ART initiation. Repertoires were downsampled to 5000 TRB nucleotide sequences, with summary statistics averaged over 100 downsampling iterations. The analysis kept only TRB sequences whose CDR3 regions were at least seven amino acids long. A Shannon entropy-derived clonality score and the Gini coefficient were used to measure diversity. In repertoire networks, the top 5000 CDR3 amino acid sequences were linked whenever an edit distance of one separated two sequences. GLIPH2 predicted antigen specificity groups and MHC restriction for TRB CDR3 amino acid sequences. CDR3 amino acid sequences were matched against VDJdb and McPAS-TCR to flag known CMV, EBV, HIV or tissue antigen associations. Pre-ART, post-ART and control groups were compared with Wilcoxon signed-rank tests and Holm-Bonferroni correction. Here the immuneACCESS table is served through TCRdb, limited to in-frame sequences with V and J called. Missing clones are a known gap in these copies; in checked studies unresolved V genes cover under half, and the rest lacks a known reason. That table gives V, J and clone size, and the DNA gave D and trimming. This sample has 9,500 to 11,000 clones in its table, and roughly four fifths of those were observed once. The biggest ten clones account for around 18% of the sample.

Participants were included only if at least one PBMC sample before ART initiation and at least two post-ART samples were available. Treatment was received in the United States of America by all participants with HIV. Cryopreserved samples of about 0.95-11 million PBMC were thawed and washed before DNA extraction. At the time of the earliest PBMC sample, participants with HIV were aged between about 20 and 54 years. PBMC samples from each participant spanned 1-4 timepoints before ART initiation and 2-8 timepoints after ART initiation, with a median of 7 samples. For every participant, serial HIV viral load, CD4+ T-cell count, ART history and demographic data were obtained. Genomic DNA was extracted from unsorted PBMC with a Qiagen kit on a QIAcube, with processing performed in batches of 12 samples.

Here the sequenced sample was unsorted PBMCs, taken 1.8 years after starting antiretroviral therapy. This clonotype was obtained from a man aged 35-49 years with HIV. Rearrangement joined TRBV19 to TRBJ2-2, and the D gene may be TRBD2, 6 bases matching. The CDR3 corresponds to CASIQGLFGGELFF. The nucleotides are TGTGCCAGTATTCAGGGACTTTTCGGCGGGGAGCTGTTTTTT.